Reported below is one T cell receptor beta chain. The specificity of this receptor is unknown. Within one base of it there is no much larger clone, and no base qualities were kept. This record belongs to a study of cytomegalovirus exposure and HLA in healthy donors (dated by TCRdb to 2017 to 2019). Regarding the study in general: In an earlier analysis of some 550 of the donors, 276 Gb of sequence data and 100 million or so unique TCR beta sequences from about 190 million T cells were reported. The later analysis used no new phenotypic data to find candidate immune exposures, relying instead on TCR beta sequences and their occurrence across donors. Roughly 5 DR-DQ haplotypes were handled as single units for association and clustering, since linkage in the cohort was strong. About 300 gigabases of sequencing data and 91 million or so unique TCR sequences made up an early release that covered approximately 620 HLA-typed donors. On average, approximately 250,000 unique TCR beta nucleotide sequences were sequenced per donor among some 430 genotyped donors of the cohort, with roughly a sixth of those sequences being non-productive. The study used immunosequencing to profile the T cell repertoires of about 670 subjects and linked those repertoires to cytomegalovirus serostatus. Donor age, sex, ethnicity and CMV serostatus were collected together with the repertoire data. In an earlier analysis of a few hundred of the donors, high-throughput TCR beta sequencing was used to judge whether each TCR beta V gene segment behaved as functional or pseudogenic. The number of typed donors differed by locus: about 620-640 for A, B, C, DRB1 and DQB1; 522 for DQA1; 606 for DPA1; and roughly 450 for DPB1. To predict cytomegalovirus infection status, the study brought together high-throughput TCR immunosequencing, statistical association of individual TCRs with disease status, and machine learning. The study aimed to test whether signatures of past pathogen exposure could be identified by cataloging public T cell receptors. HLA typing included class I and class II loci at four-digit resolution. A later analysis re-examined previously published TCR beta repertoires from more than 600 donors and added high-resolution HLA genotyping to investigate patterns of TCR occurrence. Every discovery cohort repertoire had been produced on one sequencing platform. Genome-wide SNP genotypes for about 65% of the roughly 670 donors were used in a later genetic analysis, which treated that subset as a discovery cohort. Along with the approximately 650-subject first cohort, a separate validation cohort of about 110 different subjects was used. Of the 300 to 400 genotyped donors, about 84% fell in the genetic ancestry cluster associated with self-reported Caucasian donors. What the work shows at the level of the full study, not this receptor alone: CMV serostatus was the only immune exposure information available for the cohort. The authors suggested that the approach could potentially be extended to other disease states and immunological phenotypes. The sequencing pipeline was judged likely to have produced a cluster of highly shared sequence variants as a technical artifact. The classifier was reported to diagnose cytomegalovirus status with high specificity and sensitivity in both the original and validation cohorts. In a later analysis, HLA-associated TCR beta chains showed more clonal expansion and lower generation probabilities than non-associated chains that were equally common. Because HLA typing was missing for some donors at each locus, association tests included only the typed subset. In an earlier analysis of roughly 560 of the donors, most TCR beta V segments were observed in productive rearrangements about 90% or about 30% of the time, broadly matching IMGT annotations. Several of the top co-occurrence clusters appeared to be linked to parvovirus B19, influenza, CMV and Epstein-Barr virus, according to a later analysis. A later genetic analysis reported fewer N-insertions in productive TCRs among donors in an Asian-associated ancestry cluster than the 666-donor mean. A further reported finding was that TCR beta sequences accurately predicted the HLA-A and HLA-B alleles for most subjects in the first cohort. In this cohort, only TCR beta chains were sequenced, and detectable features were limited by the absence of alpha or paired-chain data. An association between a missense DCLRE1C variant and V-gene and J-gene trimming of TCR beta chains was found in a later genetic analysis and replicated in an independent cohort. Across donors, most TCR sequences were observed very rarely, whereas some public TCRs were present in many individuals. According to a later analysis, TCR association rates differed among HLA loci, with DRB1 alleles showing the most associated TCRs and HLA-C alleles showing the fewest. The study gave a list of about 160 TCR beta chains associated with cytomegalovirus. Around 16 rarely observed V segments, including chromosome 9 orphons, were excluded from the earlier analysis of about 500 of the donors because counts were too low. Sequencing depth was assumed to be roughly uniform across donors in the presence/absence analyses, though that assumption may not hold. A later analysis associated about 17,000 TCR beta sequences with specific HLA alleles at a false discovery rate of 0.05. The 87-base-pair reads could not distinguish some IMGT-functional V segments, including TRBV6-2 and TRBV6-3, so those segments were excluded. Linkage disequilibrium might explain the correlated functional status among segregating V segments, but an unknown experimental factor could not be ruled out. Assigning TCR associations to individual alleles was difficult when HLA alleles, especially DR and DQ, strongly co-occurred. A few of the identified cytomegalovirus-associated TCR beta chains were confirmed in vitro to be specific for cytomegalovirus antigens. According to a later analysis, most CMV-associated TCR beta chains appeared to be HLA-restricted, and the HLA associations seemed to be driven largely by CMV exposure.

Including the terminal cysteine and phenylalanine, the CDR3 comprises 13 residues. Only the CDR3 DNA stays, 39 bases, in frame from base 1. V has 2 bases trimmed and J has 11 bases trimmed; junction bases matching no gene number 8. The germline V gene (reference sequence) provides CDR1 MNHNY and CDR2 SVGAGI. The library was produced with the immunoSEQ multiplex PCR assay. For the multiplex PCR, a mixture combining 60 forward primers for TCR Vbeta segments and 13 reverse primers for TCR Jbeta segments was used. A multiplex PCR assay on genomic DNA amplified the CDR3 region of rearranged TCR beta genes. On the Illumina HiSeq System, the amplified TCR beta libraries were sequenced as 87-base-pair reads. As for the authors' bioinformatics: A later analysis tallied roughly 78 million unique TCR beta chains across the approximately 670 repertoires, and 10 million to 11 million of those chains were shared by two or more donors. A nearest-neighbor algorithm error-corrected the raw reads and collapsed the reads into unique sequences, merging closely related sequences to remove PCR and sequencing errors. V, D and J gene segments were assigned by aligning CDR3 sequences to IMGT reference sequences. Each retained sequence needed at least a six-nucleotide match to both a V gene segment and a J gene segment. A rearrangement was called productive if the CDR3 had no stop codons and remained in frame with V and J, and every other rearrangement was called non-productive. Following IMGT convention, CDR3 was defined as the stretch from the second conserved V-encoded cysteine to the conserved J-encoded phenylalanine. The earlier analysis of a few hundred of the donors excluded sequences that lacked an unambiguous match to a single V gene segment. In an earlier analysis of some 590 of the donors, a V segment was called functional when productive rearrangements were above 56.7%, and segregating when the standard deviation between donors exceeded 5%. A statistical classification framework was developed to diagnose cytomegalovirus status using the catalog of TCR beta chain sequences. V and J gene assignment, in a later analysis, came from comparing TCR nucleotide sequences with IMGT/GENE-DB human TR gene sequences. The TCRdist pipeline was used in a later analysis to assign CDR3 sequences and most-parsimonious VDJ recombination scenarios. In a later analysis, each TCR beta chain was defined by its CDR3 amino acid sequence together with its V-gene family, and reads without a unique V-gene family were excluded. A later analysis removed 500 to 600 highly shared, low-generation-probability nucleotide sequences to deal with suspected cross-contamination and a sequencing artifact. In a later analysis, a clonal expansion index was calculated for each public chain from normalized within-repertoire ranks of inferred template counts. In a later analysis, generation probabilities were computed with a VDJ recombination model fitted to out-of-frame rearrangements, and the resulting probabilities were checked against IGoR. A later analysis scored TCR-TCR, TCR-HLA and TCR-CMV co-occurrence with hypergeometric tests, applying a repertoire-size bias correction to TCR pairs. False discovery rates were estimated in a later analysis by permuting HLA or CMV assignments 20 times. A later analysis grouped co-occurring TCRs with DBSCAN, adding TCRdist sequence similarity when clustering within HLA-allele-positive subsets. Repertoires with fewer than 30,000 or more than 120,000 public chains were left out of co-occurrence clustering, as were several repertoires with anomalous nucleotide sharing. In TCRdb, the immuneACCESS table is reduced to in-frame sequences with V and J assigned. These tables do not hold every clone; where another copy was compared, an unresolved V gene accounts for under half, and the others remain unexplained. Clonal size and the V and J genes are those of that table, whereas D and trimming came from the DNA. Present in this sample are 100,000 or so clones, around four fifths of which were seen just once. Roughly 8.6% of the sample is taken by the ten largest.

The cohort consisted of 670 or so healthy bone marrow donors. Cohort members were all nominally healthy when sampled, although unrecorded immune exposures were likely present. The donor was CMV seropositive and belonged to the group of about 290 seropositive cohort members. Every donor gave a peripheral blood sample, and the peripheral blood mononuclear cells from that sample were used for TCR beta sequencing. Genomic DNA extraction from the blood cell samples was performed with the Qiagen DNeasy Blood Extraction Kit. Sample: PBMCs. The chain employs TRBV6-6 and TRBJ1-1; 7 junctional bases match TRBD1. The receptor was isolated from a woman aged 40 to 49 in good health and CMV-seropositive. The CDR3 in this case is CASSYGVDREAFF. In nucleotides, the sequence is TGTGCCAGCAGTTACGGGGTTGACAGGGAGGCTTTCTTT.